One sample yielded the 4 T cell receptor beta chains listed below, sequenced in a study of blood T cell repertoires in COVID-19. The assay was immunoSEQ multiplex PCR, and TCRdb's table has in-frame clones only and misses some. Of 25,000 to 30,000 clones detected, about 91% appear once; the ten largest clones hold 15% to 20%. Material: peripheral blood. These receptors all come from a man between 65 and 80 years old with acute or convalescent COVID-19.

J is TRBJ1-1 and V is TRBV19; no firm D call. Trimming cost V 7 bases and J 4 bases, with 13 bases left between them. This CDR3 comprises 13 residues. CDR1 and CDR2 from the germline V gene are LNHDA and SQIVND (reference sequence). CDR3 DNA sequence: TGTGCCAGTACCCCAGACACCGCCACTGAAGCTTTCTTT. Translating it yields CASTPDTATEAFF.

J is TRBJ1-2 and V is TRBV3-1 (or the pseudogene TRBV3-2), with 9 bases that match TRBD1. Germline values: CDR1 LGHDT, CDR2 YNNKEL (reference sequence). The CDR3 covers 15 residues. J was trimmed by 8 bases and V by 1 base; bases with no gene match: 8. The CDR3 reads CASSQGAQGARGYTF. The CDR3 DNA reads TGTGCCAGCAGCCAAGGAGCACAGGGGGCTCGAGGCTACACCTTC.

J is TRBJ2-3 and V is TRBV5-5; a weak D match, TRBD2 (6 bases). The CDR3 is made up of 14 amino acids. V shed 1 base and J shed 5 bases, with 11 bases lying between them. Germline lookup yields CDR1 SGHKS and CDR2 YYEKEE (reference sequence). The CDR3: CASSLTGVKDTQYF. CDR3 nucleotides: TGTGCCAGCAGCTTGACGGGAGTGAAAGATACGCAGTATTTT.

The V gene is TRBV29-1, the J gene TRBJ1-2; TRBD1 matches at 7 bases. The length of the CDR3 is 12 residues. Per the germline V gene, CDR1 is SQVTM and CDR2 is ANQGSEA. V shed 6 bases and J 4 bases; nucleotides not matched to a gene: 5. CDR3 loop: CSVQQGSYGYTF. The CDR3 nucleotides are TGCAGCGTCCAACAGGGGTCCTATGGCTACACCTTC. Full variable domain (missing parts from reference TRBV29-1 and TRBJ1-2): SAVISQKPSRDICQRGTSLTIQCQVDSQVTMMFWYRQQPGQSLTLIATANQGSEATYESGFVIDKFPISRPNLTFSTLTVSNMSPEDSSIYLCSVQQGSYGYTFGSGTRLTVV.